One sample yielded the 32 T cell receptor beta chains listed below, sequenced in a study of shared clonotypes between healthy human individuals (dated by TCRdb to about 2020). Libraries came from the immunoSEQ multiplex PCR assay. TCRdb limited this immuneACCESS table to in-frame rearrangements with V and J called. A share of clones is missing; checked studies link under half to unresolved V genes, and the rest is unexplained. Within this sample are more than 400,000 clones, with about 72% of them counted one time only. The ten largest clones capture about 11% of the sample. The sequencing sample was made of PBMCs. All receptors come from a woman between 40 and 55 years old in good health. Some clones in this sample may be carry-over from other donors' samples.

The chain uses TRBV4-2 and TRBJ2-7; D remains unclear. The V gene's germline CDR1 is LGHNA and CDR2 YNFKEQ. The germline V and J ends were trimmed by 5 bases and 5 bases, with 10 bases remaining between them. The CDR3 spans 12 residues. CDR3 in DNA: TGTGCCAGCAGCTGGGGAAAGCACGAGCAGTACTTC. It is translated as CASSWGKHEQYF.

The V call is TRBV2, the J call TRBJ2-1; 7 nucleotides agree with TRBD2. The CDR3 spans 15 residues. Germline V gives CDR1 SNHLY, CDR2 FYNNEI. Trimming removed 4 bases from V and 6 bases from J; junction bases left unmatched: 9. The CDR3 is CASSGGGSHVNEQFF. Written as DNA, the CDR3 is TGTGCCAGCAGTGGGGGAGGGAGTCACGTCAATGAGCAGTTCTTC.

The genes are TRBV4-3 and TRBJ2-7, with TRBD2 matching 11 bases. Germline CDR1 and CDR2: LGHNA and YSLEER. V lost 5 bases, J lost 4 bases, and 7 bases stayed unmatched. The length of the CDR3 is 15 residues. In nucleotides, the CDR3 is TGCGCCAGCAGCAAACTAGCGGGAGCTCCATACGAGCAGTACTTC. Translated: CASSKLAGAPYEQYF.

The CDR3 DNA reads TGTGCCAGCAGCTTCCCGACCTCCAATGAGCAGTTCTTC. It codes for CASSFPTSNEQFF. V gene TRBV7-3 combines with J gene TRBJ2-1; the D is unclear. This CDR3 has 13 residues. Trimming pared 3 bases from V and 6 bases from J, leaving 9 bases between. CDR1 is SGHTA and CDR2 is FQGTGA in the germline V gene.

This chain uses TRBV10-3 with TRBJ1-1; TRBD1 matches at 8 bases. V lost 6 bases, J lost 8 bases, and 14 bases stayed unmatched. The CDR3 is 15 amino acids. CDR1 and CDR2 from the germline V gene are ENHRY and SYGVKD. This chain's CDR3 is CAISPTGNQGAEAFF. The DNA for the CDR3 is TGTGCCATCAGCCCCACCGGGAACCAGGGGGCGGAAGCTTTCTTT.

The V and J genes are TRBV28 and TRBJ2-7, with unresolved D. CDR3 size: 12 residues. Deletions cut 5 bases from V and 3 bases from J, with 8 bases between. Germline-derived CDR1 and CDR2 are MDHEN and SYDVKM. In DNA form, the CDR3 reads TGTGCCAGCAGTCCGACACACTACGAGCAGTACTTC. Its protein product is CASSPTHYEQYF.

V gene TRBV18 combines with J gene TRBJ2-7; D remains unclear. There are 12 residues in the CDR3. The V end was cut by 3 bases, the J end by 3 bases, with 6 bases between. The germline V gene has CDR1 KGHSH and CDR2 LQKENI. CDR3: CASSPLHYEQYF. The CDR3 DNA sequence: TGTGCCAGCTCACCGCTACACTACGAGCAGTACTTC.

About this clone itself: Relative to the germline gene, one junction end is altered; a read error may explain this. The same CDR3 can be traced to other DNA sequences in this sample. The chain links TRBV5-1 to TRBJ1-1; 8 bases fit TRBD1. The CDR3 totals 14 residues. Germline lookup yields CDR1 SGHRS and CDR2 YFSETQ. DNA for the CDR3: TGCGCCAGCAGCAAATGGACAGGGAACACTGAAGCTTTCTTC. Protein product: CASSKWTGNTEAFF. Full variable domain (rest looked up from reference TRBV5-1 and TRBJ1-1): KAGVTQTPRYLIKTRGQQVTLSCSPISGHRSVSWYQQTPGQGLQFLFEYFSETQRNKGNFPGRFSGRQFSNSRSEMNVSTLELGDSALYLCASSKWTGNTEAFFGQGTRLTVV.

J is TRBJ2-7 and V is TRBV15; the D is unclear. Trimming stripped 3 bases from V and 0 bases from J, with 15 bases between. CDR3 size: 16 residues. Germline V lookup: CDR1 LNHNV, CDR2 YYDKDF (reference sequence). The CDR3 here is CATSSNSLVNSYEQYF. Here the CDR3 DNA reads TGTGCCACCAGCAGTAACTCTCTAGTCAACTCCTACGAGCAGTACTTC.

The genes are TRBV19 and TRBJ2-2; the match to TRBD2 covers 13 bases. V lost 8 bases and J lost 5; bases outside the gene matches: 14. CDR3 length equals 18 residues. CDR1 and CDR2 (germline): LNHDA, SQIVND (reference sequence). The DNA for the CDR3 is TGTGCCAGTGCAAGGTTGACGGGACTAGCGGGAACTACCGGGGAGCTGTTTTTT. It yields the protein CASARLTGLAGTTGELFF.

The genes are TRBV7-9 and TRBJ1-4; the D gene is possibly TRBD1 (5 bases). Trimming left V 1 base short and J 5 bases short, with 8 bases between. There are 14 residues in the CDR3. Germline loops: CDR1 SEHNR, CDR2 FQNEAQ (reference sequence). The CDR3 is CASSLGGVNEKLFF. DNA for the CDR3: TGTGCCAGCAGCTTAGGGGGGGTAAATGAAAAACTGTTTTTT.

The chain is built from TRBV5-1 and TRBJ2-5, with D maybe TRBD2 (8 bases). Trimming pared 4 bases from V and 1 base from J, leaving 17 bases between. The germline V gene has CDR1 SGHRS and CDR2 YFSETQ. The CDR3 covers 16 residues. In DNA, the CDR3 is TGCGCCAGCAGCCGCGGGGGGACAGTCCCCCAAGAGACCCAGTACTTC. Its translation is CASSRGGTVPQETQYF.

This clone occurred a few times. Other DNA sequences from this sample encode an identical CDR3 as well. The chain recombines TRBV30 with TRBJ1-5, with TRBD1 as a possible D gene (5 bases). V was cut by 0 bases and J by 5 bases, with 8 bases left in between. There are 13 residues in the CDR3. Germline CDR1 is GTSNPN and CDR2 is SVGIG (reference sequence). The CDR3 protein is CAWSVLGDQPQHF. CDR3 bases: TGTGCCTGGAGTGTACTGGGGGATCAGCCCCAGCATTTT.

This rearrangement joins TRBV7-8 to TRBJ1-1; TRBD1 might be the D (6 bases). V gave up 3 bases and J gave up 6 bases, with 8 bases separating them. The germline V gene encodes CDR1 SGHVS and CDR2 FQNEAQ. The CDR3 has 12 amino acids. The CDR3 DNA reads TGTGCCAGCAGCTTCAGGGGAGCTGAAGCTTTCTTT. Translating gives CASSFRGAEAFF.

The chain carries TRBV19 and TRBJ2-1; 8 bases match TRBD1. Germline values: CDR1 LNHDA, CDR2 SQIVND (reference sequence). Trimming took 3 bases from V and 3 from J; bases not matched to a gene: 7. This CDR3 has 16 amino acids. The CDR3 spells CASSMIGTGIYNEQFF. The CDR3 DNA reads as TGTGCCAGTAGTATGATAGGGACAGGCATCTACAATGAGCAGTTCTTC.

This clone came up a few times. The J gene is TRBJ1-6, the V gene TRBV27; TRBD1 is a possible D gene (5 bases). Trimming removed 6 bases at V and 8 bases at J, with 20 bases between. The germline V gene encodes CDR1 MNHEY and CDR2 SMNVEV (reference sequence). The CDR3 length is 16 residues. This CDR3 is CASSLGERGVYSPLHF. The CDR3 nucleotides read TGTGCCAGCAGCTTAGGGGAACGAGGCGTGTATTCACCCCTCCACTTT.

This clone was observed once. The V gene is TRBV7-3, the J gene TRBJ2-1, with D hard to call. The CDR3 sequence is 14 residues long. The V and J ends lost 2 bases and 6 bases respectively, with 11 bases between them. Germline V gene lookup returns CDR1 SGHTA and CDR2 FQGTGA. CDR3 residues: CASSLGLATNEQFF. CDR3 sequence (DNA): TGTGCCAGCAGCTTAGGGCTCGCAACCAATGAGCAGTTCTTC.

The gene calls are TRBV2 and TRBJ2-3; D gene ambiguous. There are 11 residues in the CDR3. Between the trimmed V and J ends, which lost 5 bases and 3 bases, there was a span of 3 bases. CDR1 SNHLY and CDR2 FYNNEI come from the germline V gene. The CDR3 nucleotides are TGTGCCAGCAGTTTAACAGATACGCAGTATTTT. It encodes CASSLTDTQYF.

This rearrangement joins TRBV5-4 to TRBJ2-5; weak D call: TRBD2 (6 bases). The CDR3 has 14 amino acids. V gave up 4 bases and J gave up 8 bases, with 18 bases separating them. Germline V gene lookup returns CDR1 SGHNT and CDR2 YYREEE (reference sequence). DNA of the CDR3: TGTGCCAGCAGCACGGTCGGGACTTCCGGTACCCAGTACTTC. Protein product: CASSTVGTSGTQYF.

The V call is TRBV7-2, the J call TRBJ2-7, with TRBD1 as a possible D gene (5 bases). Germline loops: CDR1 SGHTA, CDR2 FQGNSA. There are 13 residues in the CDR3. Trimming pared 1 base from V and 6 bases from J, leaving 10 bases between. CDR3 residues: CASSLGRVTEQYF. The CDR3 nucleotides read TGTGCCAGCAGCTTAGGCAGGGTGACCGAGCAGTACTTC.

This sequence joins TRBV5-1 and TRBJ2-2, with 9 bases aligning to TRBD2. V was pared by 4 bases and J by 2 bases, with 6 bases of the junction left unmatched. The CDR3 sequence is 16 residues long. From germline, CDR1 is SGHRS and CDR2 YFSETQ. The CDR3 sequence is CASSPTSGTNTGELFF. The CDR3 bases are TGCGCCAGCAGCCCGACTAGCGGAACCAACACCGGGGAGCTGTTTTTT.

CDR3 sequence reads: CASSPAGGREQFF. The CDR3, as DNA: TGTGCCAGCAGCCCAGCCGGTGGGCGGGAACAGTTCTTC. The genes are TRBV9 and TRBJ2-1, with a weak D call TRBD2 (6 bases). The CDR3 length is 13 residues. Deletions cut 4 bases from V and 13 bases from J, with 18 bases between. Germline loops: CDR1 SGDLS, CDR2 YYNGEE.

This clone turned up a few times. This chain links TRBV29-1 with TRBJ1-2, with D unresolved. The CDR3 runs to 11 residues. Germline CDR1 reads SQVTM; CDR2 reads ANQGSEA. The V gene lost 2 bases and the J gene lost 8 bases, with 9 bases spanning the gap. CDR3 DNA: TGCAGCGTTGAACAGGTCGGCGGCTACACCTTC. This translates into CSVEQVGGYTF.

Turning to this clone: This likely reflects a read error, since a far larger clone is one base away. Within the sample, other DNA sequences also encode this same CDR3. The chain employs TRBV9 and TRBJ2-7; the match to TRBD2 covers 11 bases. CDR1 is SGDLS and CDR2 is YYNGEE in the germline V gene. The CDR3 loop spans 14 amino acids. In DNA, the CDR3 is TGCGCCAGCAGCGTAGGTAGCGGGAGGGAAGAGCAGTACTTC. Translating gives CASSVGSGREEQYF.

The chain joins TRBV7-3 to TRBJ2-3; TRBD2 might be the D (6 bases). Trimming cost V 1 base and J 4 bases, with 12 bases left between them. The CDR3 covers 15 residues. The germline gives CDR1 SGHTA, CDR2 FQGTGA. The CDR3 nucleotides are TGTGCCAGCAGCTTAATGGCGGGAACCCCAGATACGCAGTATTTT. This translates into CASSLMAGTPDTQYF.

This clone was seen only a few times. The V and J genes are TRBV29-1 and TRBJ2-5; D is tentatively TRBD1 or TRBD2 (7 bases each). This CDR3 comprises 12 residues. From germline, CDR1 is SQVTM and CDR2 ANQGSEA. Trimming stripped 6 bases from V and 9 bases from J, with 17 bases between. The CDR3 region is CSVATGEGAQYF. The CDR3 nucleotides read TGCAGCGTCGCTACAGGGGAGGGGGCCCAGTACTTC. The entire variable domain, with the rest obtained from reference TRBV29-1 and TRBJ2-5, is as follows: SAVISQKPSRDICQRGTSLTIQCQVDSQVTMMFWYRQQPGQSLTLIATANQGSEATYESGFVIDKFPISRPNLTFSTLTVSNMSPEDSSIYLCSVATGEGAQYFGPGTRLLVL.

The chain uses TRBV6-5 and TRBJ1-1; D uncertain. Trimming stripped 2 bases from V and 3 bases from J, with 4 bases between. Germline V gene sequence: CDR1 MNHEY, CDR2 SVGAGI. The CDR3 totals 12 residues. The CDR3 region is CASSYGDTEAFF. The DNA for the CDR3 is TGTGCCAGCAGTTACGGGGACACTGAAGCTTTCTTT.

CDR3 in DNA: TGTGCCAGCAGCTTAACGGGACAAAACTATGGCTACACCTTC. Encoded protein: CASSLTGQNYGYTF. The gene calls are TRBV7-8 and TRBJ1-2; perhaps TRBD1 as D (6 bases). CDR3 length: 14 residues. Trimming took off 2 bases at V and 2 bases at J, with 9 bases between the two ends. The germline V gene has CDR1 SGHVS and CDR2 FQNEAQ.

The chain carries TRBV7-9 and TRBJ2-7; TRBD1 matches 7 bases. In germline, CDR1 is SEHNR, CDR2 FQNEAQ (reference sequence). CDR3 length: 16 residues. J was trimmed by 0 bases and V by 1 base; bases with no gene match: 6. The CDR3 sequence is CASSLGAGGTSYEQYF. The CDR3 bases are TGTGCCAGCAGCTTAGGGGCAGGGGGAACCTCCTACGAGCAGTACTTC.

The CDR3 region has the DNA TGTGCCAGCACTCCGGGGGACAGGGATTACACTGAAGCTTTCTTT. This gives the protein CASTPGDRDYTEAFF. This chain links TRBV28 with TRBJ1-1, with 9 bases matching TRBD1. Germline CDR1 is MDHEN and CDR2 is SYDVKM. CDR3 length: 15 amino acids. Losses at the gene ends were 7 bases for V and 3 bases for J; bases not matched to a gene: 9.

This clone was seen more than once but under ten times. The chain carries TRBV23-1 and TRBJ2-7, with D unresolved. TRBV23-1 is an ORF for which the function is uncertain. V was shortened by 4 bases and J by 2 bases, with 12 bases between the two germline ends. The CDR3 is made up of 14 amino acids. DNA of the CDR3: TGCGCCAGCAGTCTAGGTAGGTCTACCTACGAGCAGTACTTC. Translation gives CASSLGRSTYEQYF.

The chain recombines TRBV2 with TRBJ2-3; D is uncertain. The CDR3 contains 13 residues. Per germline, CDR1 SNHLY and CDR2 FYNNEI. V lost 7 bases and J lost 4, with 12 bases in between. The CDR3 loop is CASNFGLADTQYF. The CDR3 nucleotides are TGTGCCAGCAACTTCGGGCTAGCAGATACGCAGTATTTT.